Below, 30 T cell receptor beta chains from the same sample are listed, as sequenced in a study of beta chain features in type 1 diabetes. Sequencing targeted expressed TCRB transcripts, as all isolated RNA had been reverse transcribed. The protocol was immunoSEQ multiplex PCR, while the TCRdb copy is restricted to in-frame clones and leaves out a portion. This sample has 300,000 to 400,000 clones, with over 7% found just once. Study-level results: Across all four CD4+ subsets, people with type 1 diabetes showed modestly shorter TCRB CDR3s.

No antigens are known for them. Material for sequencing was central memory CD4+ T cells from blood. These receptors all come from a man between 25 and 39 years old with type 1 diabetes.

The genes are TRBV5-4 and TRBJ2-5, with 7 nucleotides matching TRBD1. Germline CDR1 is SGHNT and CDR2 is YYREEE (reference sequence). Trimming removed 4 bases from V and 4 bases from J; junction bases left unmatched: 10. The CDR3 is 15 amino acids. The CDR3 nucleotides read TGTGCCAGCAGCGAGGGACAGAGAAATTTAGAGACCCAGTACTTC. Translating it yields CASSEGQRNLETQYF.

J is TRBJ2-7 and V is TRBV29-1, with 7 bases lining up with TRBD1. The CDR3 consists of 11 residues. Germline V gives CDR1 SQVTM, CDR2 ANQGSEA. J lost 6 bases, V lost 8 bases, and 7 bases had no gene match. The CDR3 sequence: CSYTQGIEQYF. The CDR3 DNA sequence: TGCAGCTATACACAGGGGATCGAGCAGTACTTC.

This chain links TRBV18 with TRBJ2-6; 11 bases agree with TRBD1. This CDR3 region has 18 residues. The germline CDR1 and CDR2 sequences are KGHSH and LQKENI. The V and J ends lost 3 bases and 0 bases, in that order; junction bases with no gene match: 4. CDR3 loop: CASSPDRGRPSGANVLTF. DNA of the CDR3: TGTGCCAGCTCACCGGACAGGGGGCGACCCTCTGGGGCCAACGTCCTGACTTTC. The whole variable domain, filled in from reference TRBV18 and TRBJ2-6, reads NAGVMQNPRHLVRRRGQEARLRCSPMKGHSHVYWYRQLPEEGLKFMVYLQKENIIDESGMPKERFSAEFPKEGPSILRIQQVVRGDSAAYFCASSPDRGRPSGANVLTFGAGSRLTVL.

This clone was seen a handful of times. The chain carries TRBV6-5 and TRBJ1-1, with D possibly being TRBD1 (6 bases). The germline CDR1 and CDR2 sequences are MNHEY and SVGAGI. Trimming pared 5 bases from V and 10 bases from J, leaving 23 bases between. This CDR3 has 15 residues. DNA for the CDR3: TGTGCCAGCAGTGCCGGGTGGACAGACGTCCTAGGAGCTTTCTTT. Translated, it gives CASSAGWTDVLGAFF.

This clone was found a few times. CDR3 protein: CASSVGQPKETQYF. As DNA, the CDR3 is TGCGCCAGCAGCGTGGGACAGCCGAAAGAGACCCAGTACTTC. The rearrangement links TRBV5-1 to TRBJ2-5; 7 nucleotides align to TRBD1. Germline assignment: CDR1 SGHRS and CDR2 YFSETQ. J gave up 3 bases and V 4 bases, and 6 bases lay outside the gene matches. This CDR3 region has 14 residues.

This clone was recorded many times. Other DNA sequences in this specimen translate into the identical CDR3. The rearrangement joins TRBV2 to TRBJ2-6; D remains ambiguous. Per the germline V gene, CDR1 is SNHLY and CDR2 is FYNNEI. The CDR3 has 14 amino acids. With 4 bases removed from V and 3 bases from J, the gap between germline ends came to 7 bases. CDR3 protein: CASSGTSGANVLTF. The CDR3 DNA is TGTGCCAGCAGTGGCACAAGTGGGGCCAACGTCCTGACTTTC.

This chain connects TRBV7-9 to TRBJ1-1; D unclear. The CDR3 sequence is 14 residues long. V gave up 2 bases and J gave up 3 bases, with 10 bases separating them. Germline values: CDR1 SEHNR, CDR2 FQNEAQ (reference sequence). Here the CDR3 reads CASSLLGEHTEAFF. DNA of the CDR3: TGTGCCAGCAGCTTACTCGGAGAGCACACTGAAGCTTTCTTT.

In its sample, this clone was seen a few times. CDR3 sequence (DNA): TGTGCCTGGAGTGCACAGGGGAGCACTGAAGCTTTCTTT. Its protein is CAWSAQGSTEAFF. This sequence joins TRBV30 and TRBJ1-1, with TRBD1 matching 7 bases. The CDR3 has 13 amino acids. With 1 base clipped from V and 4 bases from J, the junction kept 3 bases outside the gene matches. The germline V gene encodes CDR1 GTSNPN and CDR2 SVGIG (reference sequence).

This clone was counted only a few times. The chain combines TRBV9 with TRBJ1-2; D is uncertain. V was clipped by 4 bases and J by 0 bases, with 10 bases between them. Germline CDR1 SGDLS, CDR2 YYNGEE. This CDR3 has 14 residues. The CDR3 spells CASSLDDTNYGYTF. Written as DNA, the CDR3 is TGTGCCAGCAGCCTAGACGACACTAACTATGGCTACACCTTC.

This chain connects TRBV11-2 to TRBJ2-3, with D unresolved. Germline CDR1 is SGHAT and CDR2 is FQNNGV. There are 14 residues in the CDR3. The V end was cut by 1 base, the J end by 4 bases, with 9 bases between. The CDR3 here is CASSLGSIPDTQYF. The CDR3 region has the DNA TGTGCCAGCAGCTTAGGTAGTATTCCAGATACGCAGTATTTT.

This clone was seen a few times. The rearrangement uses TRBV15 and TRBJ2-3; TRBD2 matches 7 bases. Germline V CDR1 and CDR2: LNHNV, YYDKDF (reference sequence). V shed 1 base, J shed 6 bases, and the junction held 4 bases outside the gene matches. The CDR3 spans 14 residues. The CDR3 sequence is CATSRGLASDTQYF. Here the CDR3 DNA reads TGTGCCACCAGCAGAGGACTAGCATCCGATACGCAGTATTTT.

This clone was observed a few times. The CDR3 region is CASSLKDELFF. DNA for the CDR3: TGTGCCAGCAGCTTAAAAGATGAGCTGTTTTTT. V usage is TRBV7-9 and J usage is TRBJ2-2, with no clear D. Deletions cut 2 bases from V and 11 bases from J, with 6 bases between. The CDR3 covers 11 residues. The germline V gene encodes CDR1 SEHNR and CDR2 FQNEAQ (reference sequence).

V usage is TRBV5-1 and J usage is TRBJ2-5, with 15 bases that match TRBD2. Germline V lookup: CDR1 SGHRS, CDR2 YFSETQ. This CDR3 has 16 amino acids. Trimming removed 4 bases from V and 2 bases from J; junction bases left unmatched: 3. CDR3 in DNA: TGCGCCAGCAGCCAGGGACTAGCGGGGGGTCAAGAGACCCAGTACTTC. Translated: CASSQGLAGGQETQYF.

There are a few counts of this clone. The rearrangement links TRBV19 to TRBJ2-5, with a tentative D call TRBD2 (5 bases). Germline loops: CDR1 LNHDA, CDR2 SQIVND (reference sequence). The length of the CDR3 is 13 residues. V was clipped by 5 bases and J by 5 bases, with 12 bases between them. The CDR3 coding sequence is TGTGCCAGTAGTTCCTTACGGGGTGAGACCCAGTACTTC. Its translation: CASSSLRGETQYF.

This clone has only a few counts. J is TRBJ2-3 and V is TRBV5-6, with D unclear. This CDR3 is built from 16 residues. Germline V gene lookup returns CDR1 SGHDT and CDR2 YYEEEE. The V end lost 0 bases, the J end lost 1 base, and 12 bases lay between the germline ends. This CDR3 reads CASSLGKGSRTDTQYF. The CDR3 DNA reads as TGTGCCAGCAGCTTGGGCAAGGGATCGCGCACAGATACGCAGTATTTT.

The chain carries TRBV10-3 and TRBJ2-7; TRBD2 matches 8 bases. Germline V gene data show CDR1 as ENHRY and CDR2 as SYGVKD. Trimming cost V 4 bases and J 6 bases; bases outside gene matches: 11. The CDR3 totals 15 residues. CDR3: CAISGTGGVSAEQYF. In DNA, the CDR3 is TGTGCCATCAGTGGGACCGGGGGGGTCTCGGCCGAGCAGTACTTC.

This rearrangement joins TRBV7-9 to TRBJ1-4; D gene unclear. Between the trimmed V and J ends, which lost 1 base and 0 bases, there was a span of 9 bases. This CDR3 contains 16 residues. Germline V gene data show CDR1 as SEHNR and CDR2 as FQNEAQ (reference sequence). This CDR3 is CASSLGLDPTNEKLFF. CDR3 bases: TGTGCCAGCAGCTTAGGGTTGGATCCAACTAATGAAAAACTGTTTTTT.

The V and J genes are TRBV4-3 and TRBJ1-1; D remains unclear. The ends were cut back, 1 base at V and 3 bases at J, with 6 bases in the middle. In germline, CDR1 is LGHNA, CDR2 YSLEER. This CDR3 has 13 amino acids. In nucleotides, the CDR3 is TGCGCCAGCAGCCAAGTTACCGACACTGAAGCTTTCTTT. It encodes CASSQVTDTEAFF.

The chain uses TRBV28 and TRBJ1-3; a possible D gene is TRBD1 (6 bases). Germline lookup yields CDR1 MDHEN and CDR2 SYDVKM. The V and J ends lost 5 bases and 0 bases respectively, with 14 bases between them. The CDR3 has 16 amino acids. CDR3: CASSAPGGASGNTIYF. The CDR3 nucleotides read TGTGCCAGCAGTGCCCCGGGGGGGGCCTCTGGAAACACCATATATTTT.

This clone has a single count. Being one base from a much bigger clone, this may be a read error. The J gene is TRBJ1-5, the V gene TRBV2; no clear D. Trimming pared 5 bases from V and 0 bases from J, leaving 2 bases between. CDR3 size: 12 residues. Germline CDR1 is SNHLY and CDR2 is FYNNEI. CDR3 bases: TGTGCCAGCAGTAATAGCAATCAGCCCCAGCATTTT. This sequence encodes CASSNSNQPQHF.

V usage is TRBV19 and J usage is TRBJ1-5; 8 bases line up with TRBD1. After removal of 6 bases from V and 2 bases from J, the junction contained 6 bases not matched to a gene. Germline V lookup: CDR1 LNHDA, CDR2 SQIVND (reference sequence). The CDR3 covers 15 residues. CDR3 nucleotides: TGTGCCAGTAGAACTGGACAGGGCGGCAATCAGCCCCAGCATTTT. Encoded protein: CASRTGQGGNQPQHF.

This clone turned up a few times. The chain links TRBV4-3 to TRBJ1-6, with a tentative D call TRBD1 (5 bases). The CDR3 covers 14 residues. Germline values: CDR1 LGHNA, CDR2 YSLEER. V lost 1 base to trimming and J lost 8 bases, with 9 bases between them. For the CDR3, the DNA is TGCGCCAGCAGCCAAGCGCTCAGGGATTCACCCCTCCACTTT. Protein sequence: CASSQALRDSPLHF.

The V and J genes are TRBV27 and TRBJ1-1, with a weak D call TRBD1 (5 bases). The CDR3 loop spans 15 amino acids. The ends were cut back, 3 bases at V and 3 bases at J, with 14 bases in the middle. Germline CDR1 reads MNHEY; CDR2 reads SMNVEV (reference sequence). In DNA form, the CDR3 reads TGTGCCAGCAGTTTTGGGGCTCGGGGGGACACTGAAGCTTTCTTT. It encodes CASSFGARGDTEAFF.

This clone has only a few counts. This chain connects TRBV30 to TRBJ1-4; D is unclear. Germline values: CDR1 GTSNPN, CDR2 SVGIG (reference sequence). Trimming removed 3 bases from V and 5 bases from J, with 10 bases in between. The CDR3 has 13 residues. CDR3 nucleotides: TGTGCCTGGAGAAATACAGAGAATGAAAAACTGTTTTTT. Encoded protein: CAWRNTENEKLFF.

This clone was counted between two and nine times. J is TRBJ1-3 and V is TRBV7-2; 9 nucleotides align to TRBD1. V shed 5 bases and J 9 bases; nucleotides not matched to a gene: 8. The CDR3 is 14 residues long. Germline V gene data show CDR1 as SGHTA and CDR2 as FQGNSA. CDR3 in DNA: TGTGCCAGCAGCCCGGGGACAGGGAGGACCACCATATATTTT. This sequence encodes CASSPGTGRTTIYF.

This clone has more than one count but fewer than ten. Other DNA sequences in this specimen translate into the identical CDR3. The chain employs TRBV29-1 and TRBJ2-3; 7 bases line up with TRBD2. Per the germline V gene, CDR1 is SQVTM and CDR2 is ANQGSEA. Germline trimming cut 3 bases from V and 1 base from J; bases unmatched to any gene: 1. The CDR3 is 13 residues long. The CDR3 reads CSVEGGGTDTQYF. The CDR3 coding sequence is TGCAGCGTTGAGGGGGGGGGCACAGATACGCAGTATTTT.

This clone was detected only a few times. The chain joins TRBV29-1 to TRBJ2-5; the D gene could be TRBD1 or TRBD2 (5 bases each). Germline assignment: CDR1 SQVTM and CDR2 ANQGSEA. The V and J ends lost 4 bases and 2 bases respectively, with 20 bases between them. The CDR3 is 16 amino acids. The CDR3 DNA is TGCAGCGTTGGTGGGGGAGTCAATTTGGGGCAAGAGACCCAGTACTTC. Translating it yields CSVGGGVNLGQETQYF.

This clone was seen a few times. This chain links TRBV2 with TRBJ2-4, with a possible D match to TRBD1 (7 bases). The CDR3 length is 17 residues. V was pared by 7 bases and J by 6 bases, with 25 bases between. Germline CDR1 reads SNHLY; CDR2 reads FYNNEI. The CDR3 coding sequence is TGTGCCAGCACCCCAGGGGGGTCGATGAGGGGTAGAAACATTCAGTACTTC. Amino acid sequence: CASTPGGSMRGRNIQYF.

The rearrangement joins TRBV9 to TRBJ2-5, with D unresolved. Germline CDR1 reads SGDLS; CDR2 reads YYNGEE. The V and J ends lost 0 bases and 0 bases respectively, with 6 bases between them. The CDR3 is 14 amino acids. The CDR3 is CASSVGTYQETQYF. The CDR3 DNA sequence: TGTGCCAGCAGCGTAGGGACGTACCAAGAGACCCAGTACTTC. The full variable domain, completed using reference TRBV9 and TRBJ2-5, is DSGVTQTPKHLITATGQRVTLRCSPRSGDLSVYWYQQSLDQGLQFLIQYYNGEERAKGNILERFSAQQFPDLHSELNLSSLELGDSALYFCASSVGTYQETQYFGPGTRLLVL.

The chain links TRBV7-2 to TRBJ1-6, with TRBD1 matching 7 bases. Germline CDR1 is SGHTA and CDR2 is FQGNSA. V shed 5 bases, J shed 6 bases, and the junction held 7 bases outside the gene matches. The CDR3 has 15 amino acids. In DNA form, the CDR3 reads TGTGCCAGCAGCCTCAACAGGGGCCGTAATTCACCCCTCCACTTT. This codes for CASSLNRGRNSPLHF.